This T cell receptor (beta chain) was recorded in a study of T cell changes during pregnancy in multiple sclerosis. Points on this clone: Additional DNA sequences in this sample encode the identical CDR3.

V gave up 4 bases and J gave up 3 bases; unmatched junction bases: 3. From germline, CDR1 is SEHNR and CDR2 FQNEAQ (reference sequence). This CDR3 has 14 amino acids. Measured with immunoSEQ multiplex PCR; TCRdb has only the in-frame clones, and not every one. The sample holds about 72,000 clones, about 94% seen once. This TCR came from a female donor in good health, enrolled as a control in a pregnancy study. The chain joins TRBV7-9 to TRBJ2-3; 8 positions match TRBD1. This specimen consisted of peripheral blood, obtained in the first trimester of pregnancy. The CDR3 loop is CASSSGTGTDTQYF. The CDR3 nucleotides read TGTGCCAGCAGCTCCGGGACAGGAACAGATACGCAGTATTTT.